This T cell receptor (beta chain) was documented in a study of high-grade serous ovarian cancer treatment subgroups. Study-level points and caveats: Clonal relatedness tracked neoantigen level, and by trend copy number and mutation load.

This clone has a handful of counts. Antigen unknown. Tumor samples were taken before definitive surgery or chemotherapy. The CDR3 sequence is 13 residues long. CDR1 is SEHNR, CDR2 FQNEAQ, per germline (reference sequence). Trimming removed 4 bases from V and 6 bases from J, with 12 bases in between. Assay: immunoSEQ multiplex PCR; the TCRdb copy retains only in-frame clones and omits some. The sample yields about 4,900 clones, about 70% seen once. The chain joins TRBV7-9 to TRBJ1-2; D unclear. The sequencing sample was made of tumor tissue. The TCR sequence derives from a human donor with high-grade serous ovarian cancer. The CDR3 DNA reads TGTGCCAGCAGCTCCTACGGCCCTGATGGCTACACCTTC. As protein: CASSSYGPDGYTF.